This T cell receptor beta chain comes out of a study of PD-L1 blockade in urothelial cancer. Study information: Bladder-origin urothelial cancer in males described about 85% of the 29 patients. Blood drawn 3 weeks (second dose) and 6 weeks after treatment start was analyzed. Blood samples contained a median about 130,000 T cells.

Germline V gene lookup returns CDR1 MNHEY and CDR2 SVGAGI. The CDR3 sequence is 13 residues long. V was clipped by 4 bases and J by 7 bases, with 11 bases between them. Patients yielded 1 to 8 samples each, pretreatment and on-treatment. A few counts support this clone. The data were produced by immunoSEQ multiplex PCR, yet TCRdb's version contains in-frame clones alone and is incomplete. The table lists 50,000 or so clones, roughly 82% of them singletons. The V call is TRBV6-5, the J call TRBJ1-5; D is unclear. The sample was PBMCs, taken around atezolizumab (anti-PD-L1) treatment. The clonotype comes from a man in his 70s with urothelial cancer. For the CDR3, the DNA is TGTGCCAGCAGTTTCGAGAGATCACAGCCCCAGCATTTT. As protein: CASSFERSQPQHF.